This is a list of T cell receptor beta chains from one sample in a study of T cell repertoires in ileal Crohn's disease. Method: immunoSEQ multiplex PCR; TCRdb's copy keeps in-frame clones and lacks some. The table records about 5,000 clones, roughly 96% of them present only once. Input material: ileal tissue. Receptors were obtained from an adult with Crohn's disease. Each CDR3 is given with its conserved first and last residue. A D gene is named only where the DNA matches it firmly. Size is omitted from some rows. Given values are once, few, many or a class for expanded clones.

V gene: TRBV18
D gene: TRBD1
J gene: TRBJ2-7
clone size: -
CDR3 protein: CASSRGTGSYEQYF
CDR3 DNA: TGTGCCAGCTCACGGGGGACAGGGTCATACGAGCAGTACTTC

V gene: TRBV5-1
D gene: -
J gene: TRBJ1-5
clone size: few
CDR3 protein: CASSLVGGSNQPQHF
CDR3 DNA: TGCGCCAGCAGCTTGGTTGGGGGGAGCAATCAGCCCCAGCATTTT

V gene: TRBV21-1
D gene: -
J gene: TRBJ2-5
clone size: -
CDR3 protein: CASSFYQETQYF
CDR3 DNA: TGTGCCAGCAGTTTCTACCAAGAGACCCAGTACTTC

V gene: TRBV10-3
D gene: TRBD1
J gene: TRBJ2-5
clone size: -
CDR3 protein: CAIRTDRGQETQYF
CDR3 DNA: TGTGCCATCAGGACCGACAGGGGGCAAGAGACCCAGTACTTC

V gene: TRBV5-1
D gene: -
J gene: TRBJ1-2
clone size: -
CDR3 protein: CASSGNGGNIYGYTF
CDR3 DNA: TGCGCCAGCAGCGGGAACGGCGGGAATATTTATGGCTACACCTTC

V gene: TRBV2
D gene: -
J gene: TRBJ1-2
clone size: -
CDR3 protein: CASSVDRSDGYTF
CDR3 DNA: TGTGCCAGCAGTGTTGACAGGAGCGATGGCTACACCTTC

V gene: TRBV5-1
D gene: TRBD2
J gene: TRBJ2-7
clone size: -
CDR3 protein: CASSLDSGGYYEQYF
CDR3 DNA: TGCGCCAGCAGCTTGGATTCGGGGGGGTACTACGAGCAGTACTTC

V gene: TRBV2
D gene: -
J gene: TRBJ2-7
clone size: -
CDR3 protein: CASGRDSSSYEQYF
CDR3 DNA: TGTGCCAGTGGACGGGACTCCAGCTCCTACGAGCAGTACTTC

V gene: TRBV11-1
D gene: TRBD1
J gene: TRBJ1-1
clone size: -
CDR3 protein: CATRPGQGGNTEAFF
CDR3 DNA: TGTGCCACCAGACCGGGACAGGGGGGGAACACTGAAGCTTTCTTT

V gene: TRBV21-1
D gene: -
J gene: TRBJ1-5
clone size: -
CDR3 protein: CARSTGISNQPQHF
CDR3 DNA: TGTGCCAGATCAACAGGAATTAGCAATCAGCCCCAGCATTTT

V gene: TRBV7-2
D gene: TRBD2
J gene: TRBJ2-2
clone size: once
CDR3 protein: CASSPQGGAGGELFF
CDR3 DNA: TGTGCCAGCAGTCCCCAGGGAGGGGCTGGCGGGGAGCTGTTTTTT

V gene: TRBV30
D gene: -
J gene: TRBJ1-2
clone size: -
CDR3 protein: CAWSLDFYGYTF
CDR3 DNA: TGTGCCTGGAGTCTAGACTTCTATGGCTACACCTTC

V gene: TRBV7-9
D gene: TRBD1
J gene: TRBJ1-4
clone size: -
CDR3 protein: CASSQRSEDRGHEKLFF
CDR3 DNA: TGTGCCAGCAGCCAGAGGTCAGAGGACAGGGGACATGAAAAACTGTTTTTT

V gene: TRBV28
D gene: -
J gene: TRBJ1-6
clone size: once
CDR3 protein: CASSSGSGRLSPLHF
CDR3 DNA: TGTGCCAGCAGTTCGGGCTCTGGGAGATTATCACCCCTCCACTTT

V gene: TRBV7-7
D gene: -
J gene: TRBJ2-5
clone size: once
CDR3 protein: CASSFRGAETQYF
CDR3 DNA: TGTGCCAGCAGCTTTCGGGGGGCTGAGACCCAGTACTTC

V gene: TRBV5-1
D gene: -
J gene: TRBJ1-1
clone size: once
CDR3 protein: CASSLTAMNTEAFF
CDR3 DNA: TGCGCCAGCAGCTTGACAGCAATGAACACTGAAGCTTTCTTT

V gene: TRBV11-2
D gene: TRBD1
J gene: TRBJ1-2
clone size: -
CDR3 protein: CASSFLTGTGGAKYGYTF
CDR3 DNA: TGTGCCAGCAGCTTCTTAACCGGGACAGGGGGCGCGAAATATGGCTACACCTTC

V gene: TRBV18
D gene: -
J gene: TRBJ2-3
clone size: -
CDR3 protein: CASSPFPSTDTQYF
CDR3 DNA: TGTGCCAGCTCACCATTTCCTAGCACAGATACGCAGTATTTT

V gene: TRBV28
D gene: -
J gene: TRBJ1-6
clone size: few
CDR3 protein: CASSPPNSPLHF
CDR3 DNA: TGTGCCAGCAGTCCTCCTAATTCACCCCTCCACTTT

V gene: TRBV5-1
D gene: -
J gene: TRBJ2-3
clone size: -
CDR3 protein: CASSLTTQELTDTQYF
CDR3 DNA: TGCGCCAGCAGCTTGACCACACAGGAGCTAACAGATACGCAGTATTTT

V gene: TRBV11-2
D gene: -
J gene: TRBJ1-2
clone size: -
CDR3 protein: CASSLDRDYGYTF
CDR3 DNA: TGTGCCAGCAGCTTAGACAGGGACTATGGCTACACCTTC

V gene: TRBV19
D gene: -
J gene: TRBJ2-5
clone size: -
CDR3 protein: CASSQRDTVETQYF
CDR3 DNA: TGTGCCAGTAGCCAGCGGGACACCGTGGAGACCCAGTACTTC